These 2 T cell receptor beta chains originate from one sample sequenced in a study of blood T cell repertoires in COVID-19. Sequencing used immunoSEQ multiplex PCR; TCRdb keeps in-frame clones, though not all of them. The data contain fewer than 350,000 clones, around 85% of them singletons. Source material: peripheral blood. All receptors come from a woman between 25 and 40 years old who had recovered from COVID-19.

The chain carries TRBV5-4 and TRBJ1-1; 8 bases align to TRBD1. Looked up from germline, CDR1 is SGHNT and CDR2 is YYREEE (reference sequence). Trimming at V came to 6 bases and at J to 1 base, leaving 5 bases not matched to a gene. There are 14 residues in the CDR3. The CDR3 is CASTLDRANTEAFF. DNA of the CDR3: TGTGCCAGCACCCTGGACAGGGCGAACACTGAAGCTTTCTTT. The full variable domain, in which reference TRBV5-4 and TRBJ1-1 provide the parts outside the CDR3, is ETGVTQSPTHLIKTRGQQVTLRCSSQSGHNTVSWYQQALGQGPQFIFQYYREEENGRGNFPPRFSGLQFPNYSSELNVNALELDDSALYLCASTLDRANTEAFFGQGTRLTVV.

Here the CDR3 reads CASSRIDSTEAFF. The CDR3 DNA sequence: TGTGCCAGCTCACGAATCGACTCCACTGAAGCTTTCTTT. The chain carries TRBV18 and TRBJ1-1, with no clear D. The length of the CDR3 is 13 residues. V lost 4 bases and J 4 bases, leaving 10 bases between the germline ends. Germline V lookup: CDR1 KGHSH, CDR2 LQKENI.